The T cell receptor beta chain described here comes from a study of T cells after yellow fever vaccination. General study findings and limits: One caveat is that FACS-sorted repertoires could contain abundant clonotypes contaminating from the bulk population.

TCRdb re-called the 5' RACE reads with MiXCR, one entry per CDR3 protein. The sample includes hundreds of thousands of distinct CDR3 sequences, approximately 13% of them seen just once. With 0 bases removed from V and 3 bases from J, the gap between germline ends came to 9 bases. The CDR3 totals 14 residues. Germline loops: CDR1 SGDLS, CDR2 YYNGEE. Note on this clonotype: Its matching antigen is unknown.

The receptor was derived from a man younger than 40 who received the YFV17D yellow fever vaccine. The source was PBMCs, collected on the day of the yellow fever booster vaccination. The rearrangement uses TRBV9 and TRBJ1-1, with a tentative D call TRBD1 (5 bases). The CDR3 DNA sequence: TGTGCCAGCAGCGTAGGGCAGGGCGACACTGAAGCTTTCTTT. As protein: CASSVGQGDTEAFF.